The clone carrying this TCR beta chain was picked up one time. Antigen unknown. Libraries were prepared by immunoSEQ multiplex PCR; TCRdb keeps only in-frame clonotypes and omits some of them. Of about 2,000 clones listed, about 88% are singletons. The record originates from a study of circulating tumor DNA in untreated peripheral T-cell lymphoma. The wider study: Serial serum during treatment, plus baseline serum, was used to track tumor TCR clonotype ctDNA. Whole-study findings and limits: In a couple of patients, ctDNA persisted after therapy without relapse for around 9 years. A trend toward worse survival accompanied detectable post-therapy ctDNA. Tumor-specific clonotypes were found in roughly three quarters of patients.

The receptor was derived from a human donor with peripheral T-cell lymphoma. The sequenced sample consisted of cell-free DNA from blood serum.

CDR3 nucleotides: TGTGCCAGCAGCTTTAGCGGGAGCCCTGGCACAGATACGCAGTATTTT. This gives the protein CASSFSGSPGTDTQYF. The rearrangement links TRBV7-2 to TRBJ2-3, with TRBD2 identical over 9 bases. CDR3 length equals 16 residues. Germline lookup yields CDR1 SGHTA and CDR2 FQGNSA. V trimming: 3 bases; J trimming: 1 base; junction bases outside the gene matches: 5.